This T cell receptor beta chain was recovered during a study of T-cell reconstitution after alpha-beta-depleted transplantation in children. This clonotype was observed a few times. Its antigen remains unknown. Findings and limits, study-wide: The study reportedly traced alpha-beta T cells about two months after transplant to several hundred expanded graft clones. Some patients owed their high day-60 TCRbeta diversity to surviving recipient T cells and thymic progenitors. Newly produced T cells mostly provided counts and TCRbeta diversity after one year, as hyperexpanded clones declined.

Construction of the TCRbeta library involved unique molecular identifiers. A single record per CDR3 protein comes from TCRdb applying MiXCR to the PCR reads. The profile covers about 980,000 distinct CDR3 sequences, with roughly 29% appearing a single time and 28% taken by the ten largest. The sequences come from PBMCs, mostly from graft donor cells, collected 360 days after TCRalphabeta/CD19-depleted stem cell transplant. The origin of this receptor is a boy under two years old who had a stem cell transplant for SCID, so the T cells may come from the graft donor.

CDR3 region: CASSFYGGADGELFF. The CDR3 region has the DNA TGTGCCAGCAGCTTCTACGGGGGGGCTGACGGGGAGCTGTTTTTT. The chain has TRBV7-6 and TRBJ2-2; 8 nucleotides agree with TRBD2. There are 15 residues in the CDR3. J lost 7 bases, V lost 3 bases, and 7 bases had no gene match. Looked up from germline, CDR1 is SGHVS and CDR2 is FNYEAQ.